The text below deals with one TCR beta chain. The antigen remains unidentified. These data originate in a study of post-analysis software for immune sequencing data. The study's findings and limits: There were roughly 5 TRBV segments more frequent in patients than controls, and TRBV5-6, TRBV5-1 and TRBV20-1 were among them.

Germline CDR1 reads SQVTM; CDR2 reads ANQGSEA. This CDR3 is built from 14 residues. Prepared libraries of TCR beta cDNA carried unique molecular identifiers. TCRdb recomputed calls from the PCR reads with MiXCR, one row per CDR3 protein. The table lists 700,000 to 800,000 distinct CDR3 sequences, about 32% of them singletons. This TCR was recovered from a girl aged 5 to 17 with multiple sclerosis. The chain has TRBV29-1 and TRBJ2-1, with D unresolved. The J call may be in error: the DNA end matches TRBJ2-7 better. Sequencing used blood. CDR3 bases: TGCAGCGCCCATCCTAGTTTCTCCTACAATGAGCAGTACTTC. Its protein is CSAHPSFSYNEQYF.